This record concerns one T cell receptor (beta chain) sequence. Its antigen is as yet unknown. This sample stems from a study of PD-1 blockade in mismatch repair-deficient tumors. Study background: Patients had around 11 mismatch repair-deficient cancer types and were previously treated and progressing. Notes on the study in general: After pembrolizumab, tumor-resident clones rose rapidly, then generally contracted before radiologic responses.

Profiling relied on immunoSEQ multiplex PCR, and the TCRdb table lists in-frame clones only, not all of them. The data contain 120,000 or so clones, 88% of them singletons. The CDR3 consists of 15 residues. Per germline, CDR1 MGHRA and CDR2 YSYEKL. V was pared by 4 bases and J by 5 bases, with 6 bases of the junction left unmatched. Every patient had mismatch repair deficiency by PCR or immunohistochemistry. Three pembrolizumab responders had their TCRs sequenced. The rearrangement joins TRBV4-1 to TRBJ2-7; TRBD2 matches at 12 bases. Sequences were derived from peripheral blood, sampled 72 weeks after starting pembrolizumab. This sequence was found in an adult with mismatch repair-deficient cancer. The CDR3 loop reads CASSLRLAGAHEQYF. CDR3 coding DNA: TGCGCCAGCAGCCTAAGACTAGCGGGAGCACACGAGCAGTACTTC.